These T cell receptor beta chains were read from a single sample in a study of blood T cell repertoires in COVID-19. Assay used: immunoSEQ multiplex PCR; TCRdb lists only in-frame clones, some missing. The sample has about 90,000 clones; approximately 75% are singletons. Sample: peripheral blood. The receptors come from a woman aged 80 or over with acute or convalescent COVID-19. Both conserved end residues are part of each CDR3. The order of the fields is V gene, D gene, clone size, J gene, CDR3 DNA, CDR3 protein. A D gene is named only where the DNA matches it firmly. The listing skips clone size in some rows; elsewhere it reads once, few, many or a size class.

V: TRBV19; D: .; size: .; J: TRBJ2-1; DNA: TGTGCCGTGAAGCGCACTGGGTATGGCAATGAGCAGTTCTTC; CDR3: CAVKRTGYGNEQFF
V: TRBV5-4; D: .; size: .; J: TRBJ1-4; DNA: TGTGCCAGCAGTCAGGGGTCTGAAAAACTGTTTTTT; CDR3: CASSQGSEKLFF
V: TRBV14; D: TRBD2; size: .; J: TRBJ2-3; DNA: TGTGCCAGCAGCCAAGATTTCCGGACTAGCGGGGGGGCCGCAGATACGCAGTATTTT; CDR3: CASSQDFRTSGGAADTQYF
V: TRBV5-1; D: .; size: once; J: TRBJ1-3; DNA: TGCGCCAGCAGCTTGGTTGAGGCCAACTCTGGAAACACCATATATTTT; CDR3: CASSLVEANSGNTIYF
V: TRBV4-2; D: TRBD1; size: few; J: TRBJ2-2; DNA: TGTGCCAGCAGCTTATGGACAGGCACCGGGGAGCTGTTTTTT; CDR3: CASSLWTGTGELFF
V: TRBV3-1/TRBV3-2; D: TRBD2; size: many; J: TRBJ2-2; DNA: TGTGCCAGCAGACGAAGGGACGGGAGGAGCACCGGGGAGCTGTTTTTT; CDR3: CASRRRDGRSTGELFF
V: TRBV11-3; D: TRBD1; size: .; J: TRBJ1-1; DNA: TGTGCCAGCAGCCCCGGACAGGGGTCTGAAGCTTTCTTT; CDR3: CASSPGQGSEAFF
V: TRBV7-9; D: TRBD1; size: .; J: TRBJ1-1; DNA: TGTGCCAGCAGCTCCCTCGTGTCAGGGGGCACTGAAGCTTTCTTT; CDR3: CASSSLVSGGTEAFF
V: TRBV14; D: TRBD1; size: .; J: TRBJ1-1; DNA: TGTGCCAGCAGCCAAGTTGGGACAGGGATTAACACTGAAGCTTTCTTT; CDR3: CASSQVGTGINTEAFF
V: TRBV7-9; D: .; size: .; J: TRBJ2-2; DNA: TGTGCCAGCACTCCCTTAGCGGCGGCCGGGGAGCTGTTTTTT; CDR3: CASTPLAAAGELFF
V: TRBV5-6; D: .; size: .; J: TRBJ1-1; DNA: TGTGCCAGCAGCTTTCAGGCGAGAGAAGCTTTCTTT; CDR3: CASSFQAREAFF
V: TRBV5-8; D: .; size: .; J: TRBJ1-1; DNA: TGTGCCAGCAGCCCCTTCAGGGACACCACTGAAGCTTTCTTT; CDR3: CASSPFRDTTEAFF
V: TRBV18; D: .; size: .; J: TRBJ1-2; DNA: TGTGCCAGCTCACCTGGACAGACAGACTATGGCTACACCTTC; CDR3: CASSPGQTDYGYTF
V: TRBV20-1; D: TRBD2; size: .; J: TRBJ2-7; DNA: TGCAGTGCTAGTCCAAGCGGGGAAATGCAGTACTTC; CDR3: CSASPSGEMQYF
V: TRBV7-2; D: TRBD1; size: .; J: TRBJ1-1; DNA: TGTGCCAGCAGTTTCGACAGGGACAGCACTGAAGCTTTCTTT; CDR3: CASSFDRDSTEAFF
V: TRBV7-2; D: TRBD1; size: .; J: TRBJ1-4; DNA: TGTGCCAGCAGCCAGGGACAGGGGGCATTTGAAAAACTGTTTTTT; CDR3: CASSQGQGAFEKLFF
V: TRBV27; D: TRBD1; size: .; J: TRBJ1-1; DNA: TGTGCCAGCAGTAGGACAGGGGGCGCGGGCACTGAAGCTTTCTTT; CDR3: CASSRTGGAGTEAFF
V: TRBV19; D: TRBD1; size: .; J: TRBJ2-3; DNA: TGTGCCAGTAGTCGACTCGGACAGGGAACAGATACGCAGTATTTT; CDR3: CASSRLGQGTDTQYF
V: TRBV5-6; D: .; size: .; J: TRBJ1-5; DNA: TGTGCCAGCAGCTCCGTGAGGAACTATCAGCCCCAGCATTTT; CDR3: CASSSVRNYQPQHF
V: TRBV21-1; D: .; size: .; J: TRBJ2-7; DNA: TGTGCCAGCAGCTCCCTATACCGACAGGTCCGCGAGCAGTACTTC; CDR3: CASSSLYRQVREQYF
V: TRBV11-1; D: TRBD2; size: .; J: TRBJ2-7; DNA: TGTGCCAGCACCGAAAATAGCGGGTCAAAATACGAGCAGTACTTC; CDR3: CASTENSGSKYEQYF
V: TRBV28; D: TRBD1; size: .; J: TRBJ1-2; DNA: TGTGCCAGCACCTCCGGGGAGTACTTCAGGGGGGTTAACTATGGCTACACCTTC; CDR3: CASTSGEYFRGVNYGYTF
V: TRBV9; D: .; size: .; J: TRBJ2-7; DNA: TGTGCCAGCAGCGTTGGCGGGTTGGGGCGGGAAGGCGAGCAGTACTTC; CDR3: CASSVGGLGREGEQYF
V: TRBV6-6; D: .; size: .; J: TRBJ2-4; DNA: TGTGCCAGCCGTAGCGGAGACAGCAAAAACATTCAGTACTTC; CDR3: CASRSGDSKNIQYF
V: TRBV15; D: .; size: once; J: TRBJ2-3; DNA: TGTGCCACCAGCACCGGACTATTCACAGATACGCAGTATTTT; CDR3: CATSTGLFTDTQYF
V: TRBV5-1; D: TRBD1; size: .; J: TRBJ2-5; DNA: TGCGCCACCTCGACAGGGGGCCAAGAGACCCAGTACTTC; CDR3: CATSTGGQETQYF
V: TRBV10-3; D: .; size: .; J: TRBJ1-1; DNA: TGTGCCATCAGTGCCGGGGGGCGGGTCACTGAAGCTTTTTTT; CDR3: CAISAGGRVTEAFF
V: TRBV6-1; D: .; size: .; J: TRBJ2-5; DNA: TGTGCCAGCAGTGAGGGACTTCAAGAGACCCAGTACTTC; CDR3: CASSEGLQETQYF
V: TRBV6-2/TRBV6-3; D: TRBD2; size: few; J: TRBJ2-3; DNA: TGTGCCAGCAGCCGGGGGCGGACTAGCGCCTACTATAGCACAGATACGCAGTATTTT; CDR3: CASSRGRTSAYYSTDTQYF
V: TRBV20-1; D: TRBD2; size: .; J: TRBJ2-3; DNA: TGCAGTGCTAGTGGGACTAGCGGGAGCACAGATACGCAGTATTTT; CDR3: CSASGTSGSTDTQYF
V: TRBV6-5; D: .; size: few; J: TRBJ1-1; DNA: TGTGCCAGCAGTTACTACGGGGGGAAGGGGAATACTGAAGCTTTCTTT; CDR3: CASSYYGGKGNTEAFF
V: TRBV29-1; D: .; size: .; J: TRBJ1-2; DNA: TGCAGCGTTGACATTACAGGGCTGGGGGGCTACACCTTC; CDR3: CSVDITGLGGYTF
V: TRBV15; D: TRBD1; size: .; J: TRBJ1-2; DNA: TGTGCCACCAGCAGAGATTCCGCGACAGGGGGTAACTATGGCTACACCTTC; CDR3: CATSRDSATGGNYGYTF
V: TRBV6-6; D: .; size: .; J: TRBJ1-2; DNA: TGTGCCAGTAATCTCGGGACGGCGGGGTATGGCTACACCTTC; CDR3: CASNLGTAGYGYTF
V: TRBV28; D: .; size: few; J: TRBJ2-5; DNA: TGTGCCAGCAGTTTCCAACGGGCAGGCGGGGAGACCCAGTACTTC; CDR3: CASSFQRAGGETQYF
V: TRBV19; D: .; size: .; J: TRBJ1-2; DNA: TGTGCCAGTAGTATAGAAGGGAGAACCTATGGCTACACCTTC; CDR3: CASSIEGRTYGYTF
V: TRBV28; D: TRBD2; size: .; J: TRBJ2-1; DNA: TGTGCCAGCAGTGAAATGACTAGCGGGGGGGTTAATGAGCAGTTCTTC; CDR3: CASSEMTSGGVNEQFF
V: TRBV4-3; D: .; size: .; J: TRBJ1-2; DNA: TGCGCCAGCAGCCAAGCGACAGGTTATTTTAACTATGGCTACACCTTC; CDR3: CASSQATGYFNYGYTF
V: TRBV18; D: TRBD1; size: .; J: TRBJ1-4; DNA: TGTGCCAGCTCACCGGAGGGGGCCAGTGAAAAACTGTTTTTT; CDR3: CASSPEGASEKLFF
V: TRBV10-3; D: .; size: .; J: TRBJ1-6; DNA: TGTGCCATCAGTTACGACTCTCTGCGCGATAATTCACCCCTCCACTTT; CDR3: CAISYDSLRDNSPLHF
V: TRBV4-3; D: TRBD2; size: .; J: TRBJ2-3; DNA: TGCGCCAGCAGCCCGAGGACTAGCGGGGGGTTTGATACGCAGTATTTT; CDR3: CASSPRTSGGFDTQYF
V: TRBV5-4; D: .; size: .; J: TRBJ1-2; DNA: TGTGCCAGCAGCCGACGGACACTCACTAACTATGGCTACACCTTC; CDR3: CASSRRTLTNYGYTF
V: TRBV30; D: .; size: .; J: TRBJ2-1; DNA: TGTGCCTGGAGGCCCACTAAGAATGAGCAGTTCTTC; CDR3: CAWRPTKNEQFF
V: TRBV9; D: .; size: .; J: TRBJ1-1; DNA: TGTGCCAGCAGCTCGACTCCCGGAAACACTGAAGCTTTCTTT; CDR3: CASSSTPGNTEAFF
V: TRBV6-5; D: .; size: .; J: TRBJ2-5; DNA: TGTGCCAGCAGTTCCGGACTCAACCCGGCGGAGACCCAGTACTTC; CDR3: CASSSGLNPAETQYF